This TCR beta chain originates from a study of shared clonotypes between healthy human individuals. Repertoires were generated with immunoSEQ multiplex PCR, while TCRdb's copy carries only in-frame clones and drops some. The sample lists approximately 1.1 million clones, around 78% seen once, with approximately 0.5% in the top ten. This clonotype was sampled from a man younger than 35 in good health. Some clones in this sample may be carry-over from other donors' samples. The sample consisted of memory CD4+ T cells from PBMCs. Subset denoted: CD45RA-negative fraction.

As DNA, the CDR3 is TGTGCCAGCAGCTTAGTAGGAAGGCAGTATTTT. Translated: CASSLVGRQYF. The V and J genes are TRBV7-2 and TRBJ2-3; D unresolved. This CDR3 has 11 amino acids. Per the germline V gene, CDR1 is SGHTA and CDR2 is FQGNSA. V dropped 1 base and J dropped 11 bases, with 7 bases sitting between them.